The source of this TCR beta chain is a study of response to subunit inactivated influenza vaccine. Notes on the study in general: The authors offered the suggestion that each seasonal influenza vaccination recruits few new T cells.

TCRdb used MiXCR to reprocess the RT-PCR reads, holding one entry per CDR3 protein. The sample lists hundreds of thousands of distinct CDR3 sequences, around 14% occurring once. Of note for this clonotype: The target antigen is unknown.

This sample comprised PBMCs from blood, obtained about 12 days after vaccination. This TCR derives from a man aged 45 to 65 who received an inactivated influenza vaccine.

CDR3 sequence (DNA): TGTGCCAGCAGTTACTTCAATATTATCGGCGGCGGGGGGGAGTACAATGAGCAGTTCTTC. Translating it yields CASSYFNIIGGGGEYNEQFF. This chain joins TRBV6-2 or TRBV6-3 and TRBJ2-1; 9 nucleotides match TRBD2. J was trimmed by 4 bases and V by 1 base; bases with no gene match: 17. Germline lookup yields CDR1 MNHEY and CDR2 SVGEGT. The CDR3 loop spans 20 amino acids.